This record looks at one T cell receptor (beta chain) sequence and its context. Template material comprised bulk tumor genomic DNA at 550 to 650 ng per sample. Collection of several biopsies per primary tumor, spaced far apart, took place during surgery. Curative surgery was performed on patients who had untreated, newly diagnosed non-small cell lung cancer. The data originate from a study of immune heterogeneity within non-small cell lung tumors. Amplification of TCR beta CDR3 was performed by multiplex PCR with 32 V and 13 J primers. TCRdb reprocessed the multiplex PCR reads via MiXCR and lists one record per CDR3 protein. The sample includes 5,000 to 7,000 distinct CDR3 sequences, less than 25% of them seen just once. Germline loops: CDR1 SEHNR, CDR2 FQNEAQ (reference sequence). The V and J ends lost 7 bases and 1 base respectively, with 13 bases between them. This CDR3 is 14 amino acids long.

This clonotype was sampled from a man aged 70 or older with non-small cell lung cancer. The chain links TRBV7-9 to TRBJ1-1, with D hard to call. What was sequenced was lung tumor tissue. CDR3 sequence: CASILTPGNTEAFF. The CDR3 DNA reads as TGTGCCAGCATTTTGACGCCAGGGAACACTGAAGCTTTCTTT.